This T cell receptor beta chain is drawn from a study of OX40 agonist ivuxolimab in advanced cancers. Study context: Patients were roughly 83% male with ages roughly 20 to 80, mean about 65. Findings and limits, study-wide: There was clonal expansion of CD4+ and CD8+ blood T cells by week 6 at 0.1 to 3.0 mg/kg.

As to this clone: Its antigen is unidentified.

Peripheral blood came from all dose cohorts at three timepoints. Some clones are missing from TCRdb's copy, which holds only in-frame ones; the method was immunoSEQ multiplex PCR. The table records some 22,000 clones, over 60% of them present only once. CDR1 is SGDLS, CDR2 YYNGEE, per germline. V gave up 0 bases and J gave up 0 bases, with 9 bases separating them. The CDR3 has 15 residues. This material consisted of CD4+ or CD8+ T cells sorted from blood, taken in a trial of the OX40 agonist ivuxolimab. The V call is TRBV9, the J call TRBJ1-1; no clear D. This receptor was taken from an adult with an advanced solid tumor such as melanoma, head and neck, liver or kidney cancer. The CDR3 sequence is CASSVEPEMNTEAFF. In DNA, the CDR3 is TGTGCCAGCAGCGTAGAACCAGAGATGAACACTGAAGCTTTCTTT.